These T cell receptor beta chains were read from a single sample in a study of T cell responses to AZD1222 COVID-19 vaccine. Profiled with immunoSEQ multiplex PCR; TCRdb holds only in-frame clones, not every one. Among under 130,000 clones listed, roughly 87% were seen once. The starting material was peripheral blood, obtained on day 0 of AZD1222 vaccination. The receptor source for this set is an adult in good health. Each CDR3 is given with its conserved first and last residue. The D gene is left open where the match is weak. Not every row has a clone size; where given, it reads once, few, many or a size class.

TRBD2	TRBJ2-7	TRBV3-1/TRBV3-2	NA	CASSLRLAGPYEQYF	TGTGCCAGCAGCCTTCGACTAGCGGGGCCCTACGAGCAGTACTTC
TRBD1	TRBJ1-4	TRBV27	NA	CASRHTGAVDEKLFF	TGTGCCAGCAGGCACACAGGGGCCGTGGATGAAAAACTGTTTTTT
TRBD1	TRBJ2-7	TRBV7-2	NA	CASSLGDRDYEQYF	TGTGCCAGCAGCTTAGGCGACAGGGACTACGAGCAGTACTTC
TRBD1	TRBJ1-2	TRBV2	NA	CASSDDRGTYGYTF	TGTGCCAGCAGTGACGACAGGGGCACCTATGGCTACACCTTC
TRBD1	TRBJ1-4	TRBV5-1	NA	CASSKQGANEKLFF	TGCGCCAGCAGCAAACAGGGGGCTAATGAAAAACTGTTTTTT
NA	TRBJ2-1	TRBV6-5	NA	CASSYDRVRFF	TGTGCCAGCAGTTATGATAGGGTTCGGTTCTTC
TRBD2	TRBJ2-3	TRBV18	NA	CASSSSGALADTQYF	TGTGCCAGCTCGTCTAGCGGGGCCCTCGCAGATACGCAGTATTTT
NA	TRBJ1-1	TRBV21-1	NA	CASTKIRGPPFEAFF	TGTGCCAGCACCAAGATCAGGGGACCACCCTTTGAAGCTTTCTTT
NA	TRBJ2-7	TRBV19	NA	CASSIRGSSYEQYF	TGTGCCAGTAGTATACGCGGCTCATCCTACGAGCAGTACTTC
NA	TRBJ2-3	TRBV2	NA	CASSGRDTQYF	TGTGCCAGCAGTGGGAGGGATACGCAGTATTTT
NA	TRBJ2-1	TRBV7-2	NA	CASSLIASNYPNEQFF	TGTGCCAGCAGCTTAATTGCCTCAAACTACCCAAATGAGCAGTTCTTC
NA	TRBJ2-3	TRBV7-9	NA	CASSLAGATTDTQYF	TGTGCCAGCAGCTTAGCGGGGGCCACTACAGATACGCAGTATTTT
TRBD1	TRBJ1-2	TRBV5-1	NA	CASSLNAGTGYGYTF	TGCGCCAGCAGCTTAAACGCCGGGACAGGGTATGGCTACACCTTC
NA	TRBJ1-1	TRBV19	NA	CASSSGMNTEAFF	TGTGCCAGTAGTTCGGGTATGAACACTGAAGCTTTCTTT
TRBD2	TRBJ2-1	TRBV7-8	once	CASSFLTLAGPRNLAEQFF	TGTGCCAGCAGCTTTTTAACGCTAGCGGGGCCCCGGAATTTGGCGGAGCAGTTCTTC
NA	TRBJ1-3	TRBV6-5	NA	CASSFGNTIYF	TGTGCCAGCAGTTTCGGGAACACCATATATTTT
TRBD1	TRBJ1-2	TRBV3-1/TRBV3-2	once	CASSQSTGGGNYGYTF	TGTGCCAGCAGCCAGTCTACAGGGGGCGGTAACTATGGCTACACCTTC
NA	TRBJ2-7	TRBV6-1	NA	CASSSYGGSYEQYF	TGTGCCAGCAGTTCCTATGGGGGATCCTACGAGCAGTACTTC
NA	TRBJ1-2	TRBV6-5	once	CASRGGQLGNYGYTF	TGTGCCAGCAGGGGTGGACAGCTAGGAAACTATGGCTACACCTTC
TRBD1	TRBJ2-7	TRBV5-1	once	CASSILQGGYEQYF	TGCGCCAGCAGCATACTACAGGGGGGCTACGAGCAGTACTTC
TRBD1	TRBJ1-6	TRBV30	NA	CAWMLQGVSPLHF	TGTGCCTGGATGTTGCAGGGGGTATCACCCCTCCACTTT
NA	TRBJ2-1	TRBV28	NA	CASSQDYLEQFF	TGTGCCAGCAGCCAGGACTATCTTGAGCAGTTCTTC
NA	TRBJ1-3	TRBV30	NA	CAWSGDGNTIYF	TGTGCCTGGTCTGGGGATGGAAACACCATATATTTT
NA	TRBJ1-3	TRBV6-5	NA	CASSYSADGRNTIYF	TGTGCCAGCAGTTACTCGGCTGACGGGCGAAACACCATATATTTT
NA	TRBJ1-2	TRBV11-1	NA	CASSSSNYGYTF	TGTGCCAGCAGCTCCAGTAACTATGGCTACACCTTC
NA	TRBJ2-2	TRBV9	once	CASSVRGPGTGELFF	TGTGCCAGCAGCGTCCGGGGGCCGGGCACCGGGGAGCTGTTTTTT
NA	TRBJ1-2	TRBV4-1	once	CASSQAGVNYGYTF	TGCGCCAGCAGCCAAGCAGGTGTTAACTATGGCTACACCTTC
NA	TRBJ2-2	TRBV7-9	NA	CASSLPPNTGELFF	TGTGCCAGCAGCTTACCACCGAACACCGGGGAGCTGTTTTTT
TRBD1	TRBJ2-3	TRBV5-1	NA	CASKGTGGTDTQYF	TGCGCCAGCAAAGGGACAGGGGGCACAGATACGCAGTATTTT
TRBD2	TRBJ2-2	TRBV10-1	NA	CASSGGTSRTGELFF	TGCGCCAGCAGTGGAGGGACTAGCAGGACCGGGGAGCTGTTTTTT
NA	TRBJ1-1	TRBV12-3/TRBV12-4	NA	CASGRGRDTEAFF	TGTGCCAGCGGTAGAGGGAGGGACACTGAAGCTTTCTTT
TRBD2	TRBJ2-2	TRBV4-2	NA	CASSLRVGLAGARGELFF	TGTGCCAGCAGCCTCAGGGTAGGACTAGCGGGGGCTCGGGGGGAGCTGTTTTTT
TRBD1	TRBJ1-2	TRBV18	NA	CASSQEQGLGGYTF	TGTGCCAGCTCACAGGAACAGGGGTTAGGTGGCTACACCTTC
TRBD1	TRBJ1-2	TRBV27	NA	CASSLKGQGAKVNGYTF	TGTGCCAGCAGTTTAAAGGGACAGGGGGCTAAGGTTAATGGCTACACCTTC
NA	TRBJ1-5	TRBV2	NA	CASNRQTIQPQHF	TGTGCCAGCAACAGACAGACCATTCAGCCCCAGCATTTT
TRBD1	TRBJ2-1	TRBV12-3/TRBV12-4	NA	CASSTRQGDEQFF	TGTGCCAGCAGTACAAGACAGGGTGATGAGCAGTTCTTC
TRBD1	TRBJ1-3	TRBV4-3	once	CASSRSMGTGWGNTIYF	TGCGCCAGCAGCCGAAGCATGGGGACAGGGTGGGGAAACACCATATATTTT
NA	TRBJ1-5	TRBV21-1	once	CASSNRDRGPNQPQHF	TGTGCCAGCAGCAACCGGGACAGGGGCCCCAATCAGCCCCAGCATTTT
NA	TRBJ2-3	TRBV2	NA	CASSEARSTDTQYF	TGTGCCAGCAGTGAAGCGCGGAGCACAGATACGCAGTATTTT
NA	TRBJ1-3	TRBV5-8	NA	CASSLTGNTIYF	TGTGCCAGCAGCTTGACCGGAAACACCATATATTTT
NA	TRBJ2-7	TRBV24-1	NA	CATSAPGGMYEQYF	TGTGCCACCAGTGCCCCTGGAGGGATGTACGAGCAGTACTTC
TRBD2	TRBJ2-5	TRBV19	NA	CASSIAGGRETQYF	TGTGCCAGTAGTATCGCGGGGGGGCGAGAGACCCAGTACTTC
NA	TRBJ2-7	TRBV7-2	NA	CASSLVSGPTYEQYF	TGTGCCAGCAGCTTAGTATCGGGTCCCACCTACGAGCAGTACTTC
TRBD1	TRBJ1-2	TRBV5-4	once	CASSLRSGGAGYGYTF	TGTGCCAGCAGCTTGAGGTCAGGGGGCGCGGGCTATGGCTACACCTTC
TRBD2	TRBJ2-1	TRBV19	NA	CASSPTTSANEQFF	TGTGCCAGTAGCCCTACGACTAGCGCCAATGAGCAGTTCTTC
TRBD1	TRBJ2-3	TRBV2	NA	CASSYDRGLGGTQYF	TGTGCCAGCAGTTATGACAGGGGGCTGGGAGGGACGCAGTATTTT
TRBD1	TRBJ2-7	TRBV27	NA	CASSLGTGSYEQYF	TGTGCCAGCAGTTTAGGGACAGGCTCCTACGAGCAGTACTTC
NA	TRBJ2-1	TRBV2	NA	CASSETPGAVEGEQFF	TGTGCCAGCAGTGAGACGCCAGGGGCCGTAGAGGGGGAGCAGTTCTTC
NA	TRBJ2-6	TRBV6-4	once	CASSDGGPSGANVLTF	TGTGCCAGCAGTGACGGGGGACCCTCTGGGGCCAACGTCCTGACTTTC